This T cell receptor beta chain was sequenced for a study of T cell repertoires in cytomegalovirus infection. General observations from the study: CMV-specific HLA-C-restricted TCR beta clonotypes dominated the ex vivo response.

TCRdb called the reads again in MiXCR, with one record for every CDR3 protein. The sample records about 300,000 distinct CDR3 sequences, around 10% being singletons. Turning to this clonotype: Its specificity is not known.

The trim removed 6 bases at V and 7 bases at J, leaving 9 bases unmatched. Looked up from germline, CDR1 is LNHDA and CDR2 is SQIVND (reference sequence). The CDR3 has 15 amino acids. Material: PBMCs. The origin of this receptor is a human donor in good health (CMV status not recorded). Some clones in this sample may be carry-over from other donors' samples. The chain recombines TRBV19 with TRBJ1-6; 7 nucleotides align to TRBD1. The CDR3 is CASSLPGQSNSPLHF. Here the CDR3 DNA reads TGTGCCAGTAGCCTACCGGGACAGAGCAATTCACCCCTCCACTTT.